The 18 T cell receptor beta chains presented below share a single source sample, sequenced in a study of cytomegalovirus exposure and HLA in healthy donors. This PCR relied on a set of 60 Vbeta primers and 13 Jbeta primers. The data were produced by immunoSEQ multiplex PCR, yet TCRdb's version contains in-frame clones alone and is incomplete. This sample yields some 150,000 clones, of which about four fifths are seen a single time; about 6.7% belongs to the top ten. Specimen: PBMCs. Source of these receptors: a man aged 50 to 60 in good health and CMV-seropositive.

This chain connects TRBV6-6 to TRBJ2-1; TRBD2 matches 8 bases. Trimming cost V 0 bases and J 6 bases; bases outside gene matches: 7. Germline V lookup: CDR1 MNHNY, CDR2 SVGAGI (reference sequence). There are 16 residues in the CDR3. Here the CDR3 reads CASSYSGLAGGNEQFF. DNA for the CDR3: TGTGCCAGCAGTTACTCGGGTCTAGCGGGCGGCAATGAGCAGTTCTTC.

The CDR3 DNA reads as TGTGCCAGCAGCGGGACAGGGGTTCTCGAGCAGTACTTC. Translation gives CASSGTGVLEQYF. This sequence joins TRBV11-2 and TRBJ2-5, with 10 bases identical to TRBD1. The J call is doubtful: the DNA matches TRBJ2-7 better. The CDR3 spans 13 residues. Germline V gene sequence: CDR1 SGHAT, CDR2 FQNNGV.

The chain's CDR3 is CASSLGLAYTDTQYF. In DNA, the CDR3 is TGCGCCAGCAGCTTGGGTCTAGCGTACACAGATACGCAGTATTTT. The J gene is TRBJ2-3, the V gene TRBV5-1; D perhaps matches TRBD2 (6 bases). Trimming took 0 bases from V and 2 from J, leaving 10 bases between them. This CDR3 has 15 residues. Germline V lookup: CDR1 SGHRS, CDR2 YFSETQ.

The genes are TRBV10-1 and TRBJ1-6, with D possibly being TRBD1 (6 bases). The V end was cut by 1 base, the J end by 11 bases, with 12 bases between. The germline V gene has CDR1 WNHNN and CDR2 SYGVQD (reference sequence). The CDR3 is made up of 14 amino acids. For the CDR3, the DNA is TGCGCCAGCAGTGAGTTGCCGGACAGTACACCCCTCCACTTT. This sequence encodes CASSELPDSTPLHF.

This sequence joins TRBV2 and TRBJ2-3; 11 bases match TRBD2. After removal of 5 bases from V and 4 bases from J, the junction contained 5 bases not matched to a gene. The CDR3 consists of 15 residues. CDR1 is SNHLY, CDR2 FYNNEI, per germline. Here the CDR3 reads CASSPTSGNPDTQYF. For the CDR3, the DNA is TGTGCCAGCAGTCCGACTAGCGGGAATCCAGATACGCAGTATTTT.

This CDR3 reads CASSQSATSGSGNEQFF. CDR3 nucleotides: TGTGCCAGCAGCCAATCCGCAACTAGCGGGAGTGGCAATGAGCAGTTCTTC. The rearrangement joins TRBV4-2 to TRBJ2-1; 11 positions match TRBD2. CDR1 and CDR2 from the germline V gene are LGHNA and YNFKEQ. Trimming took 2 bases from V and 6 from J; bases not matched to a gene: 9. CDR3 length: 17 amino acids.

J is TRBJ2-3 and V is TRBV5-1; 12 nucleotides match TRBD2. The length of the CDR3 is 14 residues. V shed 5 bases, J shed 5 bases, and the junction held 3 bases outside the gene matches. CDR1 is SGHRS, CDR2 YFSETQ, per germline. This CDR3 is CASRTSGSIDTQYF. DNA of the CDR3: TGCGCCAGCAGGACTAGCGGGAGTATAGATACGCAGTATTTT.

The rearrangement uses TRBV6-5 and TRBJ1-1, with 9 bases lining up with TRBD1. V lost 5 bases and J lost 6; bases outside the gene matches: 1. The CDR3 covers 12 residues. Germline V CDR1 and CDR2: MNHEY, SVGAGI. The CDR3 bases are TGTGCCAGCAGTCGGACAGGGGCTGAAGCTTTCTTT. Amino acid sequence: CASSRTGAEAFF.

The CDR3 DNA is TGTGCCAGCAGCTTAACACAGGGAACAGATACGCAGTATTTT. Its translation is CASSLTQGTDTQYF. V and J are TRBV7-9 and TRBJ2-3, with D possibly matching TRBD1 (6 bases). Per the germline V gene, CDR1 is SEHNR and CDR2 is FQNEAQ (reference sequence). This CDR3 is 14 amino acids long. Trimming removed 2 bases at V and 3 bases at J, with 9 bases between.

In its sample, this clone was seen a few times. The gene calls are TRBV21-1 and TRBJ2-7; TRBD2, the D gene given by the table, was not confirmed from the DNA. TRBV21-1 is described as a pseudogene. The CDR3 is made up of 14 amino acids. The CDR3 DNA sequence: TGTGCCAGCAGCACTATAGCGGGAGTCCACGAGCAGTACTTC. Its translation is CASSTIAGVHEQYF.

The chain joins TRBV28 to TRBJ1-1; D might be TRBD1 (6 bases). This CDR3 has 11 residues. V was pared by 10 bases and J by 5 bases, with 11 bases between. Germline V gene sequence: CDR1 MDHEN, CDR2 SYDVKM. CDR3 residues: CATGVGTEAFF. In nucleotides, the CDR3 is TGTGCCACAGGGGTAGGGACTGAAGCTTTCTTT.

The rearrangement links TRBV4-1 to TRBJ1-5; D gene unclear. This CDR3 region has 15 residues. The V gene lost 0 bases and the J gene lost 5 bases, with 11 bases spanning the gap. Germline values: CDR1 MGHRA, CDR2 YSYEKL. The CDR3 nucleotides are TGCGCCAGCAGCCAAGACGCGGGAACGGATCAGCCCCAGCATTTT. Translation gives CASSQDAGTDQPQHF.

The chain uses TRBV9 and TRBJ2-3; a weak D match, TRBD1 (6 bases). V lost 2 bases and J 4 bases, leaving 14 bases between the germline ends. Germline CDR1 SGDLS, CDR2 YYNGEE. The CDR3 length is 15 residues. In nucleotides, the CDR3 is TGTGCCAGCAGCGTTGGAACTGGGGGCGCAGATACGCAGTATTTT. This encodes CASSVGTGGADTQYF.

The chain employs TRBV9 and TRBJ2-7; 8 bases agree with TRBD2. V was clipped by 1 base and J by 7 bases; unmatched bases: 7. CDR1 SGDLS and CDR2 YYNGEE come from the germline V gene. CDR3 length: 14 amino acids. CDR3 coding DNA: TGTGCCAGCAGCGTATCGACTAGCGTTGGGGAGCAGTACTTC. Translated: CASSVSTSVGEQYF.

The chain couples TRBV5-8 to TRBJ2-7, with a possible D match to TRBD2 (5 bases). CDR3 length: 13 residues. From germline, CDR1 is SGHTS and CDR2 YDEGEE. The V gene lost 4 bases and the J gene lost 6 bases, with 14 bases spanning the gap. The CDR3 loop reads CASSKTGVGEQYF. CDR3 coding DNA: TGTGCCAGCAGCAAGACCGGGGTCGGCGAGCAGTACTTC.

This chain uses TRBV19 with TRBJ1-5, with D unresolved. CDR3 length: 13 residues. V dropped 7 bases and J dropped 0 bases, with 7 bases sitting between them. Per germline, CDR1 LNHDA and CDR2 SQIVND (reference sequence). CDR3 protein: CASTAYSNQPQHF. The CDR3 DNA reads as TGTGCCAGTACCGCGTATAGCAATCAGCCCCAGCATTTT. Supplemented by reference TRBV19 and TRBJ1-5, the full variable domain reads DGGITQSPKYLFRKEGQNVTLSCEQNLNHDAMYWYRQDPGQGLRLIYYSQIVNDFQKGDIAEGYSVSREKKESFPLTVTSAQKNPTAFYLCASTAYSNQPQHFGDGTRLSIL.

The chain uses TRBV11-2 and TRBJ2-1; 7 bases fit TRBD1. V shed 5 bases and J 7 bases; nucleotides not matched to a gene: 5. The germline CDR1 and CDR2 sequences are SGHAT and FQNNGV. The CDR3 is 13 amino acids. The CDR3 spells CASSLRQGNEQFF. The CDR3 nucleotides are TGTGCCAGCAGCCTCAGACAGGGTAATGAGCAGTTCTTC.

CDR3 sequence reads: CASSFTGGGNQPQHF. The DNA of the CDR3 is TGCGCCAGCAGCTTTACAGGGGGCGGGAATCAGCCCCAGCATTTT. V usage is TRBV5-1 and J usage is TRBJ1-5; 9 nucleotides match TRBD1. Germline CDR1 reads SGHRS; CDR2 reads YFSETQ. The CDR3 runs to 15 residues. V shed 2 bases, J shed 4 bases, and the junction held 4 bases outside the gene matches.